This T cell receptor (beta chain) is from a study of blood T cell repertoires in COVID-19 (dated by TCRdb to the early 2020s). A note on the overall study: The collaborator samples originated in the United States, Italy and Spain and spanned the acute and convalescent phases of COVID-19. Nearly every sample came with metadata listing a de-identified subject ID, COVID-19 status, age in years and sex. The prospective study material was composed of cDNA or gDNA derived from T cells, B-cell-depleted T cells, or PBMCs. The repertoires were released in a freely available public database meant as a resource for research on the immune response to SARS-CoV-2. Subjects who had been exposed to COVID-19, were actively infected with it, or had recovered from it provided the deeply sampled blood TCRbeta repertoires that made up the dataset. Where available, HLA class I and class II types were obtained from metadata supplied by the sample provider rather than from assay-based typing. The samples were drawn from the first 160 participants of the ongoing ImmuneRACE study and from over a thousand subjects provided by 6 global collaborators.

As to this clone: Its antigen target is currently unknown. No qualities accompany the bases; no much larger clone lies one base away.

What the work shows at the level of the full study, not this receptor alone: The amount of clinical and demographic metadata varied by source and participant and was provided uncurated.

One collaborating source in Seattle enrolled patients during active infection and followed them longitudinally through the course of disease. The collaborating institutions used their own protocols to collect whole blood in K2EDTA tubes. For TCRbeta analysis, collaborators shipped samples in one of three forms: frozen whole blood, isolated PBMCs, or DNA extracted from either of those sample types. From the cysteine through the phenylalanine, the CDR3 covers 14 amino acids. Only CDR3 DNA is held: 42 bases, read in frame from base 1. CDR1 and CDR2 were assigned from the germline V gene as SGHRS and YFSETQ. Trimming takes 0 bases from V and 7 bases from J, and the germline ends sit 13 bases apart. The immunoSEQ Assay, a bias-controlled multiplex PCR, was used to amplify TCRbeta CDR3 regions from genomic DNA. Per the source publication's procedure: The number of nucleated cells in each sample was estimated from the amplification of reference gene primers within the assay. Sequence reads were collapsed and filtered to measure the absolute abundance of every unique TCRbeta CDR3 rearrangement. Productive Simpson clonality was computed per sample as the square root of Simpson's diversity index over productive rearrangements. Imported from immuneACCESS, the table was reduced by TCRdb to in-frame sequences with V and J called. These copies leave out some clones; in studies compared against another copy, an unresolved V gene accounts for under half, and the cause of the remainder is not known. Clonal size and the V and J genes are those of that table, whereas D and trimming came from the DNA. The sample table shows about 420,000 clones, and approximately 90% are seen once. Of the sample, 0.8% to 1% is held by the ten largest clones.

Sequences were obtained from peripheral blood. The TCR was taken from a man between 18 and 29 years old with COVID-19, enrolled during active disease. This receptor chain uses TRBV5-1 and TRBJ1-2, with the D gene not confidently named. The DNA is TGCGCCAGCAGCTTGGAGGTAGGGAGAGGTGGCTACACCTTC. Its product reads: CASSLEVGRGGYTF.